Listed below are T cell receptor beta chains from one sample, sequenced in a study of OX40 agonist ivuxolimab in advanced cancers. The method was immunoSEQ multiplex PCR; TCRdb's version includes in-frame clones alone and lacks a portion of them. The data show tens of thousands of clones, roughly 90% seen once. The sample consisted of CD4+ or CD8+ T cells sorted from blood, taken in a trial of the OX40 agonist ivuxolimab. Every receptor here comes from an adult with an advanced solid tumor such as melanoma, head and neck, liver or kidney cancer. The CDR3 runs from the conserved cysteine through the conserved F or W. D genes are given only for firm matches. A row's size may be missing; if present it is once, few, many or a size class.

size,D,J,length,V,CDR3,DNA
-,TRBD2,TRBJ2-1,21,TRBV9,CASSETALVSGGPGSYNEQFF,TGTGCCAGCAGCGAAACCGCCCTCGTTAGCGGGGGTCCCGGCTCCTACAATGAGCAGTTCTTC
-,TRBD1,TRBJ2-5,15,TRBV29-1,CSVGTGTGSRETQYF,TGCAGCGTTGGGACCGGGACAGGGAGTCGGGAGACCCAGTACTTC
-,-,TRBJ1-2,16,TRBV30,CAWSVLFRRSNYGYTF,TGTGCCTGGAGTGTACTATTTCGTCGTAGTAACTATGGCTACACCTTC
medium-sized,TRBD1,TRBJ1-1,15,TRBV7-9,CASSLAGQGGPEAFF,TGTGCCAGCAGCTTAGCGGGACAGGGAGGGCCTGAAGCTTTCTTT
-,-,TRBJ2-5,14,TRBV19,CASSIWGTEETQYF,TGTGCCAGTAGTATTTGGGGGACGGAAGAGACCCAGTACTTC
few,-,TRBJ1-1,14,TRBV19,CASSRRRENTEAFF,TGTGCCAGTAGTAGAAGACGCGAGAACACTGAAGCTTTCTTT
-,TRBD1,TRBJ1-1,14,TRBV5-1,CASSRTGGKAEAFF,TGCGCCAGCTCAAGGACAGGGGGCAAGGCTGAAGCTTTCTTT
-,-,TRBJ1-5,15,TRBV2,CASSERGDNYQPQHF,TGTGCCAGCAGTGAAAGGGGGGACAACTATCAGCCCCAGCATTTT
once,-,TRBJ2-3,15,TRBV28,CASSLSVMVTDTQYF,TGTGCCAGCAGTTTATCGGTGATGGTCACAGATACGCAGTATTTT
-,-,TRBJ2-5,13,TRBV9,CASSVDERGTQYF,TGTGCCAGCAGCGTAGATGAGCGAGGGACCCAGTACTTC
-,TRBD2,TRBJ2-2,14,TRBV7-9,CASGLATSTGELFF,TGTGCCAGCGGACTAGCGACCAGCACCGGGGAGCTGTTTTTT
-,-,TRBJ2-2,16,TRBV5-5,CASSTRGGEVTGELFF,TGTGCCAGCAGCACCCGTGGGGGAGAGGTTACCGGGGAGCTGTTTTTT
-,-,TRBJ1-1,15,TRBV5-4,CASSLVGGGNTEAFF,TGTGCCAGCAGCTTGGTTGGAGGGGGGAACACTGAAGCTTTCTTT
-,TRBD1,TRBJ1-2,15,TRBV2,CASTSYGTGVGGYTF,TGTGCCAGCACCTCGTACGGGACAGGGGTTGGTGGCTACACCTTC
once,-,TRBJ2-5,13,TRBV29-1,CSVRIRTLMDQYF,TGCAGCGTTAGGATTAGGACACTGATGGACCAGTACTTC
-,-,TRBJ1-1,17,TRBV7-9,CASSPLGGRSMNTEAFF,TGTGCCAGCAGCCCACTGGGGGGGAGGTCCATGAACACTGAAGCTTTCTTT
-,-,TRBJ1-1,16,TRBV21-1,CASSSGQEEGRAEAFF,TGTGCCAGCAGCAGCGGGCAAGAGGAGGGGAGGGCTGAAGCTTTCTTT
-,-,TRBJ2-7,15,TRBV7-8,CASSLNRGTYYEQYF,TGTGCCAGCAGCTTAAATCGGGGGACTTACTACGAGCAGTACTTC
-,-,TRBJ1-2,13,TRBV5-8,CASSSASGAGYTF,TGTGCCAGCAGCTCCGCGTCAGGGGCTGGCTACACCTTC
-,-,TRBJ2-4,14,TRBV2,CASRDTSAKNIQYF,TGTGCCAGCAGAGACACATCAGCCAAAAACATTCAGTACTTC
-,TRBD1,TRBJ2-7,15,TRBV2,CATWAPGQGANEQYF,TGTGCCACCTGGGCACCCGGACAGGGGGCGAACGAGCAGTACTTC
-,-,TRBJ1-2,11,TRBV30,CAWTGRGGYTF,TGTGCCTGGACAGGGCGGGGTGGCTACACCTTC
-,-,TRBJ1-2,13,TRBV7-9,CASSPDGNYGYTF,TGTGCCAGCAGCCCGGACGGTAACTATGGCTACACCTTC
few,TRBD1,TRBJ1-2,15,TRBV19,CASSRADRGNYGYTF,TGTGCCAGTAGTAGAGCGGACAGGGGGAACTATGGCTACACCTTC
-,-,TRBJ1-2,15,TRBV6-5,CASSYIATTNYGYTF,TGTGCCAGCAGTTACATAGCGACCACTAACTATGGCTACACCTTC
-,-,TRBJ1-1,13,TRBV6-5,CASRLQANTEAFF,TGTGCCAGCAGGCTCCAGGCGAACACTGAAGCTTTCTTT
-,-,TRBJ1-2,14,TRBV29-1,CSVASVRANYGYTF,TGCAGCGTTGCCAGCGTCAGGGCTAACTATGGCTACACCTTC
-,TRBD1,TRBJ2-5,15,TRBV19,CASSHGTGGTETQYF,TGTGCCAGTAGTCACGGGACAGGGGGTACGGAGACCCAGTACTTC
-,-,TRBJ1-2,17,TRBV9,CASSATFGTGLNYGYTF,TGTGCCAGCAGCGCAACGTTTGGAACAGGGCTGAACTATGGCTACACCTTC
-,TRBD2,TRBJ2-5,16,TRBV5-6,CASSDPTRGGQETQYF,TGTGCCAGCAGCGACCCCACGCGGGGGGGTCAAGAGACCCAGTACTTC
-,TRBD2,TRBJ2-5,15,TRBV4-3,CASSRTSGGQETQYF,TGCGCCAGCAGCCGGACTAGCGGGGGCCAAGAGACCCAGTACTTC
-,-,TRBJ1-2,15,TRBV2,CASNREGRGNYGYTF,TGTGCCAGCAACAGGGAGGGCAGGGGAAACTATGGCTACACCTTC
once,-,TRBJ1-2,14,TRBV28,CASRQRGPSYGYTF,TGTGCCAGCAGACAACGGGGACCGAGCTATGGCTACACCTTC
-,TRBD1,TRBJ1-5,16,TRBV27,CASSSHGTGPDQPQHF,TGTGCCAGCAGTTCCCATGGGACAGGTCCAGATCAGCCCCAGCATTTT
-,-,TRBJ1-5,17,TRBV15,CATSREMVGMYGQPQHF,TGTGCCACCAGCAGAGAAATGGTAGGGATGTATGGTCAGCCCCAGCATTTT
-,-,TRBJ2-2,16,TRBV28,CASNGRGASSTGELFF,TGTGCCAGCAACGGACGGGGGGCGTCGAGCACCGGGGAGCTGTTTTTT
-,TRBD1,TRBJ2-7,15,TRBV2,CASRGTGGRHDEQYF,TGTGCCAGCAGGGGGACAGGGGGACGGCACGACGAGCAGTACTTC
-,-,TRBJ1-2,13,TRBV16,CASSLPGGFGYTF,TGTGCCAGCAGCTTACCCGGGGGGTTTGGCTACACCTTC
-,-,TRBJ1-2,15,TRBV2,CASISYLLGGYGYTF,TGTGCCAGCATTTCGTATCTCCTGGGAGGCTATGGCTACACCTTC
-,TRBD1,TRBJ1-6,14,TRBV14,CASSPSGGGSPLHF,TGTGCCAGCAGCCCCTCAGGGGGCGGATCACCCCTCCACTTT
-,-,TRBJ2-7,13,TRBV28,CASSLPGRYEQYF,TGTGCCAGCAGTTTGCCAGGGCGGTACGAGCAGTACTTC
-,TRBD1,TRBJ1-1,14,TRBV4-3,CASSLDRASTEAFF,TGCGCCAGCAGCCTAGACAGGGCGAGCACTGAAGCTTTCTTT
few,-,TRBJ2-5,14,TRBV28,CASSFPGHKETQYF,TGTGCCAGCAGTTTCCCGGGCCACAAAGAGACCCAGTACTTC
-,-,TRBJ2-7,15,TRBV7-2,CASSVSGTGAYEQYF,TGTGCCAGCAGCGTCTCCGGGACTGGGGCCTACGAGCAGTACTTC
-,-,TRBJ2-2,18,TRBV19,CASSNQGRVGIRTGELFF,TGTGCCAGTAGTAACCAGGGCAGGGTGGGAATAAGGACCGGGGAGCTGTTTTTT
-,-,TRBJ1-1,13,TRBV12-5,CASGLGQGAPAFF,TGTGCTAGTGGTTTGGGGCAGGGCGCCCCAGCTTTCTTT
-,-,TRBJ2-3,11,TRBV20-1,CSAKSLDTQYF,TGCAGTGCGAAAAGCCTAGATACGCAGTATTTT
-,TRBD2,TRBJ2-1,18,TRBV7-9,CASRIMTRREGLRNEQFF,TGTGCCAGCAGAATTATGACCAGGCGGGAGGGTCTACGCAATGAGCAGTTCTTC
-,-,TRBJ1-1,12,TRBV29-1,CSVDRSNTEAFF,TGCAGCGTTGACAGGTCGAACACTGAAGCTTTCTTT
-,-,TRBJ1-1,14,TRBV28,CASSFARGNTEAFF,TGTGCCAGCAGTTTCGCCCGGGGTAACACTGAAGCTTTCTTT
-,-,TRBJ1-1,12,TRBV2,CASSGRPSEAFF,TGTGCCAGCAGTGGACGCCCGAGTGAAGCTTTCTTT
-,TRBD1,TRBJ1-5,17,TRBV28,CASSLLRSQGSNQPQHF,TGTGCCAGCAGTTTATTACGCTCACAGGGGTCTAATCAGCCCCAGCATTTT
-,TRBD1,TRBJ2-2,14,TRBV10-3,CAITTGLGTGELFF,TGTGCCATCACGACAGGGCTCGGAACCGGGGAGCTGTTTTTT
-,TRBD1,TRBJ2-5,15,TRBV28,CASSLSTGGGETQYF,TGTGCCAGCAGCCTTTCAACAGGGGGCGGAGAGACCCAGTACTTC
once,-,TRBJ2-7,12,TRBV29-1,CSVGPNSYEQYF,TGCAGCGTCGGACCTAACTCCTACGAGCAGTACTTC
-,TRBD1,TRBJ1-5,15,TRBV14,CASSQGGTANQPQHF,TGTGCCAGCAGCCAAGGGGGGACAGCCAATCAGCCCCAGCATTTT
once,-,TRBJ2-3,15,TRBV9,CASSERGHPTDTQYF,TGTGCCAGCAGCGAACGGGGACATCCCACAGATACGCAGTATTTT
-,TRBD1,TRBJ2-2,15,TRBV9,CASSVGGQGAVELFF,TGTGCCAGCAGCGTAGGGGGGCAGGGGGCCGTGGAGCTGTTTTTT
-,TRBD1,TRBJ1-4,15,TRBV6-6,CASSYRTGEDEKLFF,TGTGCCAGCAGTTACAGGACAGGGGAAGATGAAAAACTGTTTTTT